This entry concerns a single T cell receptor beta chain. The antigen is not known. The sample carries other DNA sequences with the same CDR3. The protocol was immunoSEQ multiplex PCR, while the TCRdb copy is restricted to in-frame clones and leaves out a portion. Of around 2.1 million clones listed, approximately 94% are singletons. The data are from a study of shared clonotypes between healthy human individuals. Study results and caveats: Non-shared clonotypes showed lower generation probabilities than clonotypes common to all four donors. Naive subsets generally exceeded memory subsets in estimated richness. Clonotype sharing among donors likely depends on sequencing depth.

Naivety among CD8 cells was defined by CD45RO negativity and positive CCR7 selection, thereby excluding terminally differentiated effector memory CD45RA+ cells. The sequence was obtained from a man younger than 35 in good health. Some clones in this sample may be carry-over from other donors' samples. The sample consisted of naive CD8+ T cells from PBMCs.

As DNA, the CDR3 is TGTGCCAGCAGTTTATCGAGGGGGTCAACTGAAGCTTTCTTT. This codes for CASSLSRGSTEAFF. The rearrangement joins TRBV27 to TRBJ1-1, with D possibly TRBD1 on 6 matching bases. Per the germline V gene, CDR1 is MNHEY and CDR2 is SMNVEV (reference sequence). CDR3 length: 14 residues. Deletions cut 0 bases from V and 5 bases from J, with 10 bases between.